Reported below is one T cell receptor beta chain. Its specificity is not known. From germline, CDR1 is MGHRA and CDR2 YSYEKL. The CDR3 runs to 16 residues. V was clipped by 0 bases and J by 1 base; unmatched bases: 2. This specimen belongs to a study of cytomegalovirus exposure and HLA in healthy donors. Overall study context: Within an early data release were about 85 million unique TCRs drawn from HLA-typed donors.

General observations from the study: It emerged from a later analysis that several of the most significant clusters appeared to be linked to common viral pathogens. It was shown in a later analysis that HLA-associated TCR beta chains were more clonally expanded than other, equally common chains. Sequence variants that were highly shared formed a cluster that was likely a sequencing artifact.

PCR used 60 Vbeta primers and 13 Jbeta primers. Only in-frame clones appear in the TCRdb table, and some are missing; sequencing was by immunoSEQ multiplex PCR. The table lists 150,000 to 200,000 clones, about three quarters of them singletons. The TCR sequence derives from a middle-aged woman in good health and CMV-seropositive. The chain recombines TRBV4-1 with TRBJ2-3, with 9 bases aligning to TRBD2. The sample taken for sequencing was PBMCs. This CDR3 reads CASSQELAGGTDTQYF. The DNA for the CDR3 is TGCGCCAGCAGCCAAGAATTAGCGGGGGGCACAGATACGCAGTATTTT.